This T cell receptor (beta chain) stems from a study of T cell responses to AZD1222 COVID-19 vaccine. Second-dose schedules of about 4 or about 12 weeks were combined. Study results and limitations: Seropositive at baseline were only a handful of AZD1222 recipients. White British donors predominated, females outnumbered males, and clonal diversity was possibly underestimated.

This CDR3 contains 15 residues. After removal of 1 base from V and 13 bases from J, the junction contained 7 bases not matched to a gene. The germline CDR1 and CDR2 sequences are MGHRA and YSYEKL. Data came from immunoSEQ multiplex PCR; TCRdb stores just in-frame clones and leaves some out. Of about 99,000 clones listed, about nine tenths are singletons. Only a few counts were recorded for this clone. Its antigen is as yet unknown. The sample consisted of peripheral blood, taken 28 days after the second AZD1222 dose. This clonotype was sampled from an adult who received the AZD1222 COVID-19 vaccine. The chain is built from TRBV4-1 and TRBJ2-1, with 13 nucleotides matching TRBD2. The CDR3 coding sequence is TGCGCCAGCAGCCAAGCGCCCGGGACTAGCGGGGATCAGTTCTTC. Translated, it gives CASSQAPGTSGDQFF.